This T cell receptor (beta chain) was obtained from a study of control samples from healthy donors and cancer patients. Profiling relied on immunoSEQ multiplex PCR, and the TCRdb table lists in-frame clones only, not all of them. The sample holds about 84,000 clones; about nine tenths are singletons and the top ten take 15% to 20%. This CDR3 is built from 14 residues. From germline, CDR1 is SGHRS and CDR2 YFSETQ. V dropped 4 bases and J dropped 6 bases, with 16 bases sitting between them. The TCR comes from a man aged 45 to 65 in good health. This rearrangement joins TRBV5-1 to TRBJ1-1; weak D call: TRBD1 (6 bases). The sequencing sample was made of blood. The CDR3 region has the DNA TGCGCCAGCAGCCCGGGTGGGGGCGTCCCTGAAGCTTTCTTT. The encoded protein is CASSPGGGVPEAFF.